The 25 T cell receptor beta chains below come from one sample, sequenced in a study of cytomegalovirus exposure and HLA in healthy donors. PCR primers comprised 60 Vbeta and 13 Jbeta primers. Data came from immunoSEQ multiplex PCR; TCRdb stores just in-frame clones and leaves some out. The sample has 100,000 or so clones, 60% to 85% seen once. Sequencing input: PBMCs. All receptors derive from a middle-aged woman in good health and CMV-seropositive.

The CDR3 DNA reads as TGTGCCAGCAGTTACGCGACATCGCGTAGCACAGATACGCAGTATTTT. Translated, it gives CASSYATSRSTDTQYF. The chain couples TRBV6-5 to TRBJ2-3, with unresolved D. V was trimmed by 2 bases and J by 0 bases, leaving 12 bases between them. From germline, CDR1 is MNHEY and CDR2 SVGAGI. The CDR3 runs to 16 residues.

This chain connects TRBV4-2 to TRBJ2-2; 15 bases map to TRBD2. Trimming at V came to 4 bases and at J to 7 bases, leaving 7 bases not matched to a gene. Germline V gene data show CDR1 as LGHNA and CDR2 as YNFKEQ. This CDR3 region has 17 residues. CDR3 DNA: TGTGCCAGCAGCCCTACCCCGGGACTAGCGGGGGGCGGGGAGCTGTTTTTT. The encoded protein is CASSPTPGLAGGGELFF.

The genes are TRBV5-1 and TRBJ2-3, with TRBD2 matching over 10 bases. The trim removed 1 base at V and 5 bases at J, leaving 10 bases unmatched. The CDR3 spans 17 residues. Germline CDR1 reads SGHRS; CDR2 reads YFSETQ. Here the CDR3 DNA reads TGCGCCAGCAGCTTGTTGCCTAGCGGGAGTGGTGAAGATACGCAGTATTTT. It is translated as CASSLLPSGSGEDTQYF.

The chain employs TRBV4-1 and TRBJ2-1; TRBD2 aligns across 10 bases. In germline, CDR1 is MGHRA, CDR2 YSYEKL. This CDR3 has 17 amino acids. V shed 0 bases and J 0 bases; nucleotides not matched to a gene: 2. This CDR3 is CASSQDTSGTSYNEQFF. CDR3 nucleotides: TGCGCCAGCAGCCAAGACACTAGCGGGACCTCCTACAATGAGCAGTTCTTC.

CDR3 loop: CASSTPGQGPEQYF. CDR3 sequence (DNA): TGTGCCAGTAGTACACCGGGACAGGGCCCCGAGCAGTACTTC. The chain combines TRBV19 with TRBJ2-7; 9 nucleotides align to TRBD1. The ends lost 4 bases at V and 6 bases at J; junction bases unmatched: 7. CDR1 is LNHDA, CDR2 SQIVND, per germline (reference sequence). CDR3 length: 14 residues.

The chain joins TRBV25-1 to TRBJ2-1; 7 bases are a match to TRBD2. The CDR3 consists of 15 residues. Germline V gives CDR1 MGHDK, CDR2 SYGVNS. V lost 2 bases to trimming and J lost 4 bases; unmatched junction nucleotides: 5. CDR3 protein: CASSESGIFYNEQFF. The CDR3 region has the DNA TGTGCCAGCAGTGAAAGCGGGATTTTTTACAATGAGCAGTTCTTC. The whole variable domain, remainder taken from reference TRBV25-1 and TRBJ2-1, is EADIYQTPRYLVIGTGKKITLECSQTMGHDKMYWYQQDPGMELHLIHYSYGVNSTEKGDLSSESTVSRIRTEHFPLTLESARPSHTSQYLCASSESGIFYNEQFFGPGTRLTVL.

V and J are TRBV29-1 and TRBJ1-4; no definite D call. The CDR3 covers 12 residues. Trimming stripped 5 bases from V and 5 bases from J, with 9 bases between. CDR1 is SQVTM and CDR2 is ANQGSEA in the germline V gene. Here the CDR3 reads CSVTSTNEKLFF. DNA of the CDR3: TGCAGCGTTACGTCTACGAATGAAAAACTGTTTTTT.

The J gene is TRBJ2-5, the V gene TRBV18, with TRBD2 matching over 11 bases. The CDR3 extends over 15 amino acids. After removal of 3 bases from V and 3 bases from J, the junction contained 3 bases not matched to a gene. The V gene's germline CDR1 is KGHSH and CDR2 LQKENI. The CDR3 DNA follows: TGTGCCAGCTCACCCAATAGCGGGAGGGAAGAGACCCAGTACTTC. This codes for CASSPNSGREETQYF.

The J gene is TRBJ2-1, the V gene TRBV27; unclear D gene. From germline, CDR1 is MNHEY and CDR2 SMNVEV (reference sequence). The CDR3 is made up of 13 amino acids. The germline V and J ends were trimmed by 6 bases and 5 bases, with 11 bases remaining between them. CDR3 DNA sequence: TGTGCCAGCAGGTTAGGTATAGACAATGAGCAGTTCTTC. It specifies CASRLGIDNEQFF.

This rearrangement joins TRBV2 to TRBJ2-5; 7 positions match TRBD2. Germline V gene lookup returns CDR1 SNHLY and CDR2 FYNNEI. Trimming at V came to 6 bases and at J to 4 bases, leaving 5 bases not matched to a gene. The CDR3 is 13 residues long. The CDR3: CASREGGRETQYF. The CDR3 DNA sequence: TGTGCCAGCAGGGAGGGCGGGAGAGAGACCCAGTACTTC.

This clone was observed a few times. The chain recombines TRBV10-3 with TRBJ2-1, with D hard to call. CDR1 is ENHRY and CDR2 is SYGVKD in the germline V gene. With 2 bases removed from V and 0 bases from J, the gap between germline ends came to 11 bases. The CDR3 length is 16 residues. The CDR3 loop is CAISEQTLSSYNEQFF. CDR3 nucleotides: TGTGCCATCAGTGAGCAGACTTTAAGCTCCTACAATGAGCAGTTCTTC.

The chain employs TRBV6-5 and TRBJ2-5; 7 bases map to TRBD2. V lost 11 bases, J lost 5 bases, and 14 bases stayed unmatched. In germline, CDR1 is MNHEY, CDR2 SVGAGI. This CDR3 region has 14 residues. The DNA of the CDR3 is TGTGCCTCTCAAAGGCAGCCGGGAGGTGAGACCCAGTACTTC. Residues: CASQRQPGGETQYF.

In nucleotides, the CDR3 is TGTGCCAGCAGCGGCGGGACCAGCTCCTACAATGAGCAGTTCTTC. Its translation is CASSGGTSSYNEQFF. The V call is TRBV11-3, the J call TRBJ2-1, with a possible D match to TRBD2 (6 bases). The V end was cut by 5 bases, the J end by 0 bases, with 11 bases between. Germline V gives CDR1 SGHNT, CDR2 YENEEA. The CDR3 extends over 15 amino acids.

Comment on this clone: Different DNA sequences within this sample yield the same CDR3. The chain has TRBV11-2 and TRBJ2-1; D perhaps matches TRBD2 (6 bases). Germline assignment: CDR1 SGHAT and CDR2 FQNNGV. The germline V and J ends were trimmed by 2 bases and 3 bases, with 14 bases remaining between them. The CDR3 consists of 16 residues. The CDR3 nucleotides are TGTGCCAGCAGCTTACGTCTCGCGGGGATCTACAATGAGCAGTTCTTC. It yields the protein CASSLRLAGIYNEQFF. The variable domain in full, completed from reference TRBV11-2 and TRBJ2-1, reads EAGVAQSPRYKIIEKRQSVAFWCNPISGHATLYWYQQILGQGPKLLIQFQNNGVVDDSQLPKDRFSAERLKGVDSTLKIQPAKLEDSAVYLCASSLRLAGIYNEQFFGPGTRLTVL.

CDR3 nucleotide sequence: TGTGCCAGTAGTATTTTCGCAGGCACAGATACGCAGTATTTT. This gives the protein CASSIFAGTDTQYF. The chain carries TRBV19 and TRBJ2-3; D gene unclear. From germline, CDR1 is LNHDA and CDR2 SQIVND (reference sequence). V gave up 3 bases and J gave up 1 base, with 8 bases separating them. The CDR3 has 14 amino acids. The entire variable domain, with the rest obtained from reference TRBV19 and TRBJ2-3, is as follows: DGGITQSPKYLFRKEGQNVTLSCEQNLNHDAMYWYRQDPGQGLRLIYYSQIVNDFQKGDIAEGYSVSREKKESFPLTVTSAQKNPTAFYLCASSIFAGTDTQYFGPGTRLTVL.

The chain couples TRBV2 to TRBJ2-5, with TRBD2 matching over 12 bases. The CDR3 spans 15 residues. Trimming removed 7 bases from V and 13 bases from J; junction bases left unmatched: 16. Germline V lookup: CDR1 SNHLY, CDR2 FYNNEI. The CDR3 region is CASTKKTSGRIRPYF. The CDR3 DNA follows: TGTGCCAGCACCAAAAAGACTAGCGGGAGAATACGGCCGTACTTC.

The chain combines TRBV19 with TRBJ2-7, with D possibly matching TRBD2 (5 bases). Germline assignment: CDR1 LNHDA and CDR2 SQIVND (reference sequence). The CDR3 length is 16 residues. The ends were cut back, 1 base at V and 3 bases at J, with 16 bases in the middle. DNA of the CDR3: TGTGCCAGTAGTATAGGTGGAGGAGGATCGTACTACGAGCAGTACTTC. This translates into CASSIGGGGSYYEQYF.

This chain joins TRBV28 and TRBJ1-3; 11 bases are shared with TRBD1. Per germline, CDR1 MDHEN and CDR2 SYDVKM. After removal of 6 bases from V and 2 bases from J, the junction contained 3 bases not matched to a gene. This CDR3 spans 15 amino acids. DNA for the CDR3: TGTGCCAGCAGCCTGGACAGGGGGCCTGGAAACACCATATATTTT. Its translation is CASSLDRGPGNTIYF.

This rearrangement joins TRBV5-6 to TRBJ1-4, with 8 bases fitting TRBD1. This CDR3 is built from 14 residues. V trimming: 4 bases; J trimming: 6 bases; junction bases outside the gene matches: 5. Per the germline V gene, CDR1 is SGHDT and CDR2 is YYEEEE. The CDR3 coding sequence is TGTGCCAGCAGCCCCAGGGGGCTCTATGAAAAACTGTTTTTT. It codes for CASSPRGLYEKLFF.

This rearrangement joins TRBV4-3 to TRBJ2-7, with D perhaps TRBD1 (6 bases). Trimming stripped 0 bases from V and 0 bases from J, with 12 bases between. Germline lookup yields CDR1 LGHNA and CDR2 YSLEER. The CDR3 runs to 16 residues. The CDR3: CASSQDWGLSSYEQYF. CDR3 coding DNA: TGCGCCAGCAGCCAAGACTGGGGGCTGAGCTCCTACGAGCAGTACTTC.

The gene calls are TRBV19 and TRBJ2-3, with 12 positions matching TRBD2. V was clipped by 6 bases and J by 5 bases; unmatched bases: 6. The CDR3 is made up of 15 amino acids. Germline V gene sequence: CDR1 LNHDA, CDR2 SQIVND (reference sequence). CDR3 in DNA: TGTGCCAGTAGCCGACTAGCGGGAGAGATAGATACGCAGTATTTT. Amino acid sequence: CASSRLAGEIDTQYF.

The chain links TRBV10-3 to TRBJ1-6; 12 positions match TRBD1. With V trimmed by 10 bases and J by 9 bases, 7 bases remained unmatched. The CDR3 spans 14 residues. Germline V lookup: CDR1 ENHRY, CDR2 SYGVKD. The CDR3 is CATSGTGGPSPLHF. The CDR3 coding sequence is TGTGCCACGTCCGGGACAGGGGGCCCTTCACCCCTCCACTTT.

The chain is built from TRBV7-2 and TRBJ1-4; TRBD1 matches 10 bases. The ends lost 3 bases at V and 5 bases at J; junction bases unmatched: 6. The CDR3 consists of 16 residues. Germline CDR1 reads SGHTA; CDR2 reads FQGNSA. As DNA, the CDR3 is TGTGCCAGCAGCTTGGGGACAGGGGCGAGGAATGAAAAACTGTTTTTT. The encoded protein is CASSLGTGARNEKLFF.

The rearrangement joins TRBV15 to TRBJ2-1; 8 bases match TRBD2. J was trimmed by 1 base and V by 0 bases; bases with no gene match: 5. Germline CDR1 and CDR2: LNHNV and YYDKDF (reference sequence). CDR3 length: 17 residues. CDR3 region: CATSRDERGPSYNEQFF. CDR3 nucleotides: TGTGCCACCAGCAGAGATGAGCGGGGGCCTTCCTACAATGAGCAGTTCTTC. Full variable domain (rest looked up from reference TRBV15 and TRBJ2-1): DAMVIQNPRYQVTQFGKPVTLSCSQTLNHNVMYWYQQKSSQAPKLLFHYYDKDFNNEADTPDNFQSRRPNTSFCFLDIRSPGLGDTAMYLCATSRDERGPSYNEQFFGPGTRLTVL.

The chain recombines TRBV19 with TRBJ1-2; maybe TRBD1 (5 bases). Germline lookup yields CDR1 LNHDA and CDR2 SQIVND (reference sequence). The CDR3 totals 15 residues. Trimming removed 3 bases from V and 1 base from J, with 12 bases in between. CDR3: CASSMAGRINYGYTF. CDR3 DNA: TGTGCCAGTAGTATGGCGGGACGGATTAACTATGGCTACACCTTC.